One and the same sample provided the 22 T cell receptor beta chains below, sequenced in a study of blood T cell repertoires in COVID-19 (dated by TCRdb to the early 2020s). The library was generated by the immunoSEQ multiplex PCR assay. The immuneACCESS repertoire file appears here via TCRdb, limited to in-frame rearrangements. These files lack a portion of the clones; in checked studies, under half of the deficit traces to unresolved V genes, and the cause of the others is not known. The sample profile shows roughly 100,000 clones; 81% of them were found once. The top ten constitute around a quarter of the sample. Specimen: peripheral blood. These receptors were obtained from a man of 80 years or more with active or convalescent COVID-19.

V gene TRBV11-2 combines with J gene TRBJ1-2, with 9 nucleotides matching TRBD1. Trimming at V came to 8 bases and at J to 8 bases, leaving 6 bases not matched to a gene. The CDR3 loop spans 12 amino acids. The V gene's germline CDR1 is SGHAT and CDR2 FQNNGV. CDR3 sequence: CASRAGTGGYTF. The CDR3 nucleotides are TGTGCCAGCCGCGCGGGGACAGGGGGCTACACCTTC.

The chain couples TRBV19 to TRBJ1-6, with D possibly being TRBD1 (6 bases). This CDR3 is built from 14 residues. Trimming cost V 6 bases and J 11 bases, with 17 bases left between them. CDR1 and CDR2 (germline): LNHDA, SQIVND (reference sequence). The CDR3: CASREQGGFAPLHF. In DNA, the CDR3 is TGTGCCAGTAGAGAACAGGGTGGGTTCGCACCCCTCCACTTT.

The V call is TRBV27, the J call TRBJ1-4, with D perhaps TRBD1 (5 bases). V lost 2 bases and J lost 5, with 12 bases in between. Per the germline V gene, CDR1 is MNHEY and CDR2 is SMNVEV (reference sequence). The CDR3 is 15 residues long. The CDR3 is CASSLGGTSNEKLFF. Written as DNA, the CDR3 is TGTGCCAGCAGTTTAGGGGGGACGTCGAATGAAAAACTGTTTTTT.

This clone was counted a few times. V usage is TRBV11-2 and J usage is TRBJ2-1, with 10 bases identical to TRBD2. Germline V gene lookup returns CDR1 SGHAT and CDR2 FQNNGV. The CDR3 covers 16 residues. V was pared by 7 bases and J by 9 bases, with 15 bases of the junction left unmatched. The CDR3 DNA reads TGTGCCAGCACCAAGGGACTAGCGCTCGGAATTGTTGAGCAGTTCTTC. As protein: CASTKGLALGIVEQFF.

This chain joins TRBV7-8 and TRBJ2-1, with 7 bases identical to TRBD2. This CDR3 has 18 residues. V lost 5 bases and J lost 0; bases outside the gene matches: 13. The V gene's germline CDR1 is SGHVS and CDR2 FQNEAQ. CDR3 sequence: CASSPVGSGVSSYNEQFF. In DNA form, the CDR3 reads TGTGCCAGCAGCCCAGTGGGGAGCGGGGTTAGCTCCTACAATGAGCAGTTCTTC.

This clone came up a few times. The rearrangement uses TRBV7-2 and TRBJ2-2, with D unresolved. CDR3 size: 15 residues. V lost 1 base and J 4 bases, leaving 10 bases between the germline ends. Germline V gene data show CDR1 as SGHTA and CDR2 as FQGNSA. CDR3 region: CASSLEPRITGELFF. The DNA of the CDR3 is TGTGCCAGCAGCTTAGAGCCCAGGATCACCGGGGAGCTGTTTTTT.

This clone was seen a single time. The chain links TRBV19 to TRBJ2-3, with 9 bases matching TRBD2. The CDR3 has 14 residues. Trimming removed 7 bases from V and 4 bases from J; junction bases left unmatched: 6. CDR1 LNHDA and CDR2 SQIVND come from the germline V gene (reference sequence). The CDR3 here is CASTRRGGPDTQYF. For the CDR3, the DNA is TGTGCCAGTACTCGGCGGGGGGGCCCAGATACGCAGTATTTT.

This rearrangement joins TRBV10-2 to TRBJ1-5; no firm D call. CDR3 length equals 13 residues. Trimming took off 4 bases at V and 5 bases at J, with 9 bases between the two ends. The germline gives CDR1 WSHSY, CDR2 SAAADI. DNA of the CDR3: TGCGCCAGCAGTGCCAGGCGGGATCAGCCCCAGCATTTT. Its protein is CASSARRDQPQHF.

The chain links TRBV2 to TRBJ2-1, with 11 nucleotides matching TRBD2. From germline, CDR1 is SNHLY and CDR2 FYNNEI. CDR3 length: 18 residues. Unmatched junction bases numbered 10, after V lost 2 bases and J lost 4 bases. In DNA, the CDR3 is TGTGCCAGCAGTGAATTGGTAGCGGGGGGGCTGGGTTACAATGAGCAGTTCTTC. It is translated as CASSELVAGGLGYNEQFF.

V usage is TRBV2 and J usage is TRBJ1-6, with a weak D call TRBD1 (5 bases). V lost 7 bases and J 5 bases, leaving 15 bases between the germline ends. In germline, CDR1 is SNHLY, CDR2 FYNNEI. CDR3 length: 15 residues. The CDR3 nucleotides read TGTGCCAGCATCCCCCCGTTAGGGGATAATTCACCCCTCCACTTT. Its translation is CASIPPLGDNSPLHF.

This chain links TRBV18 with TRBJ1-4, with a tentative D call TRBD1 (6 bases). In germline, CDR1 is KGHSH, CDR2 LQKENI. V gave up 1 base and J gave up 7 bases, with 13 bases separating them. The CDR3 is 15 residues long. The CDR3 DNA reads as TGTGCCAGCTCACCACAACAGGGTCTGGGTGAAAAACTGTTTTTT. Translated: CASSPQQGLGEKLFF.

This rearrangement joins TRBV11-3 to TRBJ2-7; D is unresolved. This CDR3 has 13 amino acids. Germline lookup yields CDR1 SGHNT and CDR2 YENEEA. Between the trimmed V and J ends, which lost 1 base and 3 bases, there was a span of 7 bases. CDR3 in amino acids: CASSLGPVYEQYF. DNA for the CDR3: TGTGCCAGCAGCTTAGGTCCAGTCTACGAGCAGTACTTC.

The chain carries TRBV5-3 and TRBJ2-7; no reliable D call. TRBV5-3 is an ORF, with its function uncertain. CDR3 length: 13 residues. Between the trimmed V and J ends, which lost 6 bases and 0 bases, there was a span of 10 bases. DNA of the CDR3: TGTGCCAGAACCAGGTGGAACTCCTACGAGCAGTACTTC. Translated, it gives CARTRWNSYEQYF.

The J gene is TRBJ1-1, the V gene TRBV28; D gene ambiguous. CDR3 size: 12 residues. The germline V gene has CDR1 MDHEN and CDR2 SYDVKM. V lost 3 bases, J lost 4 bases, and 6 bases lay in between. The DNA of the CDR3 is TGTGCCAGCAGTTTGCCTAGCACTGAAGCTTTCTTT. Translated, it gives CASSLPSTEAFF.

The chain links TRBV3-1 (or the pseudogene TRBV3-2) to TRBJ2-2, with D unresolved. CDR1 LGHDT and CDR2 YNNKEL come from the germline V gene (reference sequence). Trimming shortened V by 1 base and J by 4 bases, and 7 bases separated the two germline ends. This CDR3 contains 14 residues. The CDR3 DNA follows: TGTGCCAGCAGCCAAGGGCGAGGCACCGGGGAGCTGTTTTTT. It translates to CASSQGRGTGELFF.

This clone occurred once. The gene calls are TRBV5-5 and TRBJ1-4; TRBD1 is a possible D gene (5 bases). The CDR3 contains 14 residues. Trimming left V 0 bases short and J 10 bases short, with 13 bases between. CDR1 SGHKS and CDR2 YYEKEE come from the germline V gene (reference sequence). In DNA, the CDR3 is TGTGCCAGCAGCTTGGTACAGGAGGGTGGAAAACTGTTTTTT. Its protein product is CASSLVQEGGKLFF.

This chain links TRBV19 with TRBJ1-2, with 7 bases that match TRBD1. V was pared by 6 bases and J by 4 bases, with 5 bases of the junction left unmatched. CDR3 length equals 13 residues. The germline gives CDR1 LNHDA, CDR2 SQIVND (reference sequence). For the CDR3, the DNA is TGTGCCAGTAGCTACCGGGACAGCTATGGCTACACCTTC. This gives the protein CASSYRDSYGYTF.

CDR3 residues: CASSLINVRGETQYF. For the CDR3, the DNA is TGCGCCAGCAGTTTAATTAATGTACGGGGGGAGACCCAGTACTTC. The chain uses TRBV5-1 and TRBJ2-5; D possibly corresponds to TRBD2 (6 bases). Germline CDR1 and CDR2: SGHRS and YFSETQ. Deletions cut 5 bases from V and 5 bases from J, with 19 bases between. The CDR3 sequence is 15 residues long.

The chain is built from TRBV30 and TRBJ1-5; TRBD1 matches at 7 bases. The trim removed 0 bases at V and 0 bases at J, leaving 11 bases unmatched. Per germline, CDR1 GTSNPN and CDR2 SVGIG (reference sequence). The CDR3 spans 18 residues. The CDR3 region has the DNA TGTGCCTGGAGTGTGGGGGAAAGGGGGCTGAGTAGCAATCAGCCCCAGCATTTT. As protein: CAWSVGERGLSSNQPQHF.

This chain joins TRBV7-2 and TRBJ1-1; the D gene is possibly TRBD1 (5 bases). The germline CDR1 and CDR2 sequences are SGHTA and FQGNSA. The CDR3 is made up of 15 amino acids. The V gene lost 1 base and the J gene lost 4 bases, with 13 bases spanning the gap. In nucleotides, the CDR3 is TGTGCCAGCAGCTTAGATGGCAGGGAGGCCACTGAAGCTTTCTTT. Translation: CASSLDGREATEAFF.

V usage is TRBV7-2 and J usage is TRBJ2-3; TRBD2 aligns across 12 bases. CDR3 size: 16 residues. Trimming removed 5 bases from V and 1 base from J; junction bases left unmatched: 4. From germline, CDR1 is SGHTA and CDR2 FQGNSA. The CDR3 loop reads CASSPRTSGGTDTQYF. The DNA of the CDR3 is TGTGCCAGCAGCCCGAGGACTAGCGGGGGCACAGATACGCAGTATTTT.

V is TRBV5-1 and J is TRBJ2-7; a possible D gene is TRBD1 (5 bases). Germline loops: CDR1 SGHRS, CDR2 YFSETQ. Trimming removed 4 bases at V and 1 base at J, with 12 bases between. This CDR3 is 14 amino acids long. The CDR3 sequence is CASSTSTVSYEQYF. CDR3 bases: TGCGCCAGCAGCACCTCGACAGTATCCTACGAGCAGTACTTC.